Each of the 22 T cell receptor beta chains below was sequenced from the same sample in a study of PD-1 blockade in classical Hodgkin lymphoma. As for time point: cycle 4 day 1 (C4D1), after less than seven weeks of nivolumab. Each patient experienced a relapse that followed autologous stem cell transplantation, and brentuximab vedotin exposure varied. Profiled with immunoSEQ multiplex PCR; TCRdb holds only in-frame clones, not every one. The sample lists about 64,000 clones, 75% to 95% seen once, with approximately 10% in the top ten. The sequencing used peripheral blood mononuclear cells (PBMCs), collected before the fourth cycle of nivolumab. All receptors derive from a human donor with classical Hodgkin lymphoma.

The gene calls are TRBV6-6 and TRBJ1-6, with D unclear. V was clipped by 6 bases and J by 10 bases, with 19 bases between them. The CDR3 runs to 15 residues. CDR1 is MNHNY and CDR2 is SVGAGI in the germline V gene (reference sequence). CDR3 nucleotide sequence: TGTGCCAGCAGGGGTACCGCGCAGTTAAAATCACCCCTCCACTTT. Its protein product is CASRGTAQLKSPLHF.

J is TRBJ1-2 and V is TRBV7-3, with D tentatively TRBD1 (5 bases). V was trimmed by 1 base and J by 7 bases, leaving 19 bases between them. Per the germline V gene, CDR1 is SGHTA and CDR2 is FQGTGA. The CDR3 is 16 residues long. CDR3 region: CASSLSGGSRESGYTF. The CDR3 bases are TGTGCCAGCAGCTTAAGCGGTGGATCCAGGGAGAGTGGCTACACCTTC.

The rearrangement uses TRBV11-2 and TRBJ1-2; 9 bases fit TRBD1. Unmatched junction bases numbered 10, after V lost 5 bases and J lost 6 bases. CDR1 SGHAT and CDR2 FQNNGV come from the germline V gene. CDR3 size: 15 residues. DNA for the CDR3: TGTGCCAGCAGCCTTACAGGGGGCCGAGTTAATGGCTACACCTTC. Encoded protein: CASSLTGGRVNGYTF.

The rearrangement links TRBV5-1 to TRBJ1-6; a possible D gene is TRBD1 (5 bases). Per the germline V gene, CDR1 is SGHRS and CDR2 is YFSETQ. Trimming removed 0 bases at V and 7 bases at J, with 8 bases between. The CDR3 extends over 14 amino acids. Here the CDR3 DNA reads TGCGCCAGCAGCTTGGGAGGGGTCAATTCACCCCTCCACTTT. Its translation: CASSLGGVNSPLHF.

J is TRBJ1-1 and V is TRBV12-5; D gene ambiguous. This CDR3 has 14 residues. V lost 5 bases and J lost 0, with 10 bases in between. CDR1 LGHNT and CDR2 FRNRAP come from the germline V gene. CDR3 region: CASGVSRLNTEAFF. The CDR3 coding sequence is TGTGCTAGTGGTGTTAGCAGATTGAACACTGAAGCTTTCTTT. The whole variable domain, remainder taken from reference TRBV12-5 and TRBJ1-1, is DARVTQTPRHKVTEMGQEVTMRCQPILGHNTVFWYRQTMMQGLELLAYFRNRAPLDDSGMPKDRFSAEMPDATLATLKIQPSEPRDSAVYFCASGVSRLNTEAFFGQGTRLTVV.

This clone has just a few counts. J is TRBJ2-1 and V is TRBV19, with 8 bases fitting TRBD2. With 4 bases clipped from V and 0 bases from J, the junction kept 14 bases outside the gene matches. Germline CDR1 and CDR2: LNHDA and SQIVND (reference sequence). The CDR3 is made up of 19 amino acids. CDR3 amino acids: CASSKLFVAGNHSYNEQFF. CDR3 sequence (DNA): TGTGCCAGTAGTAAACTCTTCGTAGCGGGGAACCACTCCTACAATGAGCAGTTCTTC.

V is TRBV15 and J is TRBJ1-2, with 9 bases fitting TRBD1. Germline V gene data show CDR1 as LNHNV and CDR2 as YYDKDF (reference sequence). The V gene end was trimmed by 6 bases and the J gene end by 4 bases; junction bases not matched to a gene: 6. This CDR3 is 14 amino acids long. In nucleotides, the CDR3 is TGTGCCACCAGGGGGACAGGGCGACCCTATGGCTACACCTTC. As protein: CATRGTGRPYGYTF.

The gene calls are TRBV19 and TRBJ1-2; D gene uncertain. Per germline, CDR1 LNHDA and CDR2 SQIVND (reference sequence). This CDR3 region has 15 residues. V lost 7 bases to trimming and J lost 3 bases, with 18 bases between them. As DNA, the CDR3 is TGTGCCAGTATCCCGGGCAAGGCTTCGGACTATGGCTACACCTTC. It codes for CASIPGKASDYGYTF.

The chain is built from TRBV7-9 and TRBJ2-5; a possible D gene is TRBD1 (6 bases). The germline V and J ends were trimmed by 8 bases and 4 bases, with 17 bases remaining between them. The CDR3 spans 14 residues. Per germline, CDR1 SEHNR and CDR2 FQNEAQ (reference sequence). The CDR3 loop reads CASDFSGAGETQYF. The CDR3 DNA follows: TGTGCCAGCGACTTCTCAGGGGCAGGAGAGACCCAGTACTTC.

The CDR3, as DNA: TGTGCCACCAGCAGTCTAATGAAACTGGCTCGGAATCAGCCCCAGCATTTT. Amino acid sequence: CATSSLMKLARNQPQHF. The chain joins TRBV15 to TRBJ1-5; D remains unclear. The germline CDR1 and CDR2 sequences are LNHNV and YYDKDF (reference sequence). V shed 3 bases and J shed 4 bases, with 19 bases lying between them. The CDR3 extends over 17 amino acids.

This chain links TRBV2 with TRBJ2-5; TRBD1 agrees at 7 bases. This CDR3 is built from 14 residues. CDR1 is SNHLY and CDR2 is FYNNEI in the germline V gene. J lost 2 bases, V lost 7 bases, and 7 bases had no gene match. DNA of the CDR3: TGTGCCAGCATTACAGGGGATCGACAAGAGACCCAGTACTTC. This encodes CASITGDRQETQYF.

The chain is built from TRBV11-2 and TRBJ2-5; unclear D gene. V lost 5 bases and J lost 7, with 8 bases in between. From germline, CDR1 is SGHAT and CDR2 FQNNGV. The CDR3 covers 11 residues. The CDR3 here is CASSLLGTQYF. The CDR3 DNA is TGTGCCAGCAGCCTCCTCGGGACCCAGTACTTC.

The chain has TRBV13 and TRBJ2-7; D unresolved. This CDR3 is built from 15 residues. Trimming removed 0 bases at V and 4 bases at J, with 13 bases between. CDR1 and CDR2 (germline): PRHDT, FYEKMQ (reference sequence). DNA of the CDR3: TGTGCCAGCAGCTTAGGCCTAGGACGGAAGTACGAGCAGTACTTC. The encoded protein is CASSLGLGRKYEQYF.

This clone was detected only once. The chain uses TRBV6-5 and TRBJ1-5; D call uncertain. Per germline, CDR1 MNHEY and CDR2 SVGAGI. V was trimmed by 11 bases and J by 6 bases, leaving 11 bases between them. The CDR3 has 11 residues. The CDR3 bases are TGTGCCGGGCTTTTCGGTCAGCCCCAGCATTTT. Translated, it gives CAGLFGQPQHF.

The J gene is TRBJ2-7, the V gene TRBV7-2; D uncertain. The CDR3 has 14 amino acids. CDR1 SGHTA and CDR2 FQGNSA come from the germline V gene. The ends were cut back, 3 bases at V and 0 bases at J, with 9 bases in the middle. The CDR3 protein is CASSFPVYSYEQYF. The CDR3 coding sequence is TGTGCCAGCAGCTTCCCAGTCTACTCCTACGAGCAGTACTTC.

In DNA, the CDR3 is TGTGCCAGCAGCCAGCTTGGCGGACGATACTATGGCTACACCTTC. Amino acid sequence: CASSQLGGRYYGYTF. The chain combines TRBV11-2 with TRBJ1-2; D not certain. The V end lost 5 bases, the J end lost 3 bases, and 16 bases lay between the germline ends. The CDR3 is 15 residues long. Per germline, CDR1 SGHAT and CDR2 FQNNGV.

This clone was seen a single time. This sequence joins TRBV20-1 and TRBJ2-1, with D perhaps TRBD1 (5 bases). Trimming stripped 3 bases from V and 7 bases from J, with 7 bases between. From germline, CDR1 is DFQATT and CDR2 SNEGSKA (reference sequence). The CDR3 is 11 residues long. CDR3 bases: TGCAGTGCTAGGGGGCCGAATGAGCAGTTCTTC. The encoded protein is CSARGPNEQFF.

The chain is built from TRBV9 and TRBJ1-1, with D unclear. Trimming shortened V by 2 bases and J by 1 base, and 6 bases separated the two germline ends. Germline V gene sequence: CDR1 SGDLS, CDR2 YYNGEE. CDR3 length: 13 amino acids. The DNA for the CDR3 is TGTGCCAGCAGCGTCAACACGAACACTGAAGCTTTCTTT. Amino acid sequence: CASSVNTNTEAFF. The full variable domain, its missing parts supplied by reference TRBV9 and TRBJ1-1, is DSGVTQTPKHLITATGQRVTLRCSPRSGDLSVYWYQQSLDQGLQFLIQYYNGEERAKGNILERFSAQQFPDLHSELNLSSLELGDSALYFCASSVNTNTEAFFGQGTRLTVV.

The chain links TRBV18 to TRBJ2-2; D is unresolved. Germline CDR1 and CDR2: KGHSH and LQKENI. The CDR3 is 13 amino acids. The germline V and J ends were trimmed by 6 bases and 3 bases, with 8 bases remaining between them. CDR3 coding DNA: TGTGCCAGCTCCCCCCGGGACACCGGGGAGCTGTTTTTT. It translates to CASSPRDTGELFF.

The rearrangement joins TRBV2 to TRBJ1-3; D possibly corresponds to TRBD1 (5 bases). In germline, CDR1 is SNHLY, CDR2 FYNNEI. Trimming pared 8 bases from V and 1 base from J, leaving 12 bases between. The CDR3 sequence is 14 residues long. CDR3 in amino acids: CASGGEASGNTIYF. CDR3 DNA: TGTGCCAGCGGGGGGGAGGCGTCTGGAAACACCATATATTTT.

CDR3 residues: CASSEGLTGAPHEQYF. CDR3 nucleotides: TGTGCCAGCTCCGAGGGCCTTACCGGAGCCCCTCACGAGCAGTACTTC. This sequence joins TRBV18 and TRBJ2-7, with TRBD2 as a possible D gene (5 bases). The CDR3 is 16 residues long. Germline V gives CDR1 KGHSH, CDR2 LQKENI. The germline V and J ends were trimmed by 6 bases and 5 bases, with 23 bases remaining between them.

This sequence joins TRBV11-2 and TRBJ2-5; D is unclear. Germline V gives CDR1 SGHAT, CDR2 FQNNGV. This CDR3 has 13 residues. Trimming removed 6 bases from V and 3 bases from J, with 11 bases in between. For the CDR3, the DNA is TGTGCCAGCAGGACTTTTGCTGAAGAGACCCAGTACTTC. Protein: CASRTFAEETQYF.